The 18 T cell receptor beta chains given below trace back to one sample, sequenced in a study of identical twins. From the 5' RACE reads, TCRdb called clonotypes with MiXCR, one entry per CDR3 protein. The table includes roughly 700,000 distinct CDR3 sequences, 8.5% to 9% detected once. This sample also belongs to another study, concerning yellow fever vaccine responses in identical twins.

The specimen was PBMCs. Receptors were obtained from a woman in her late teens or twenties in good health.

This clonotype has a handful of counts. This chain connects TRBV7-2 to TRBJ2-3; 8 bases match TRBD2. The germline CDR1 and CDR2 sequences are SGHTA and FQGNSA. Trimming removed 4 bases from V and 4 bases from J; junction bases left unmatched: 10. This CDR3 spans 16 amino acids. The CDR3 nucleotides are TGTGCCAGCAGCTCCCGACCGGGACTAGGTTCAGATACGCAGTATTTT. Its translation: CASSSRPGLGSDTQYF.

J is TRBJ2-2 and V is TRBV5-4; D is unclear. The germline V and J ends were trimmed by 0 bases and 5 bases, with 11 bases remaining between them. The germline V gene has CDR1 SGHNT and CDR2 YYREEE (reference sequence). The CDR3 has 15 residues. CDR3 loop: CASSLALGATGELFF. CDR3 DNA: TGTGCCAGCAGCTTGGCGCTAGGCGCAACCGGGGAGCTGTTTTTT. Using reference TRBV5-4 and TRBJ2-2 for the parts outside the CDR3, the full variable domain is ETGVTQSPTHLIKTRGQQVTLRCSSQSGHNTVSWYQQALGQGPQFIFQYYREEENGRGNFPPRFSGLQFPNYSSELNVNALELDDSALYLCASSLALGATGELFFGEGSRLTVL.

The rearrangement joins TRBV5-6 to TRBJ1-1; no reliable D call. Trimming left V 4 bases short and J 7 bases short, with 8 bases between. Germline V gene lookup returns CDR1 SGHDT and CDR2 YYEEEE. CDR3 length equals 11 residues. The CDR3 DNA reads as TGTGCCAGCAGCGTGAATTATGAAGCTTTCTTT. It is translated as CASSVNYEAFF.

Many counts were recorded for this clonotype. The chain couples TRBV12-3 or TRBV12-4 to TRBJ1-3; D is ambiguous. This CDR3 spans 12 amino acids. Deletions cut 6 bases from V and 0 bases from J, with 3 bases between. In DNA, the CDR3 is TGTGCCAGCAGCCGCTCTGGAAACACCATATATTTT. This encodes CASSRSGNTIYF.

This clonotype was seen many times. This chain connects TRBV6-5 to TRBJ2-3; no reliable D call. CDR3 length: 13 amino acids. Deletions cut 0 bases from V and 4 bases from J, with 5 bases between. The germline CDR1 and CDR2 sequences are MNHEY and SVGAGI. CDR3 loop: CASSYSVADTQYF. The DNA for the CDR3 is TGTGCCAGCAGTTACTCGGTCGCAGATACGCAGTATTTT.

This clonotype was seen a handful of times. This sequence joins TRBV2 and TRBJ2-2; 8 nucleotides align to TRBD2. CDR1 and CDR2 (germline): SNHLY, FYNNEI. The CDR3 is 15 amino acids. Germline trimming cut 6 bases from V and 1 base from J; bases unmatched to any gene: 4. The CDR3 DNA follows: TGTGCCAGCAGGGCCCTAGCGGGGAACACCGGGGAGCTGTTTTTT. Translated: CASRALAGNTGELFF.

In its sample, this clonotype was seen a few times. V is TRBV5-1 and J is TRBJ2-5, with D uncertain. Looked up from germline, CDR1 is SGHRS and CDR2 is YFSETQ. The length of the CDR3 is 14 residues. V was pared by 4 bases and J by 4 bases, with 14 bases between. The DNA of the CDR3 is TGCGCCAGCAGCGTTGCAAGTCAGTCAGAGACCCAGTACTTC. Translating gives CASSVASQSETQYF.

There are many counts of this clonotype. The CDR3 DNA is TGCAGCGTTGGGGTCGGCGGGGGTAGCACAGATACGCAGTATTTT. This codes for CSVGVGGGSTDTQYF. The V and J genes are TRBV29-1 and TRBJ2-3; 7 bases are shared with TRBD2. J was trimmed by 0 bases and V by 4 bases; bases with no gene match: 7. Per the germline V gene, CDR1 is SQVTM and CDR2 is ANQGSEA. The CDR3 is 15 residues long.

Many counts were recorded for this clonotype. V gene TRBV29-1 combines with J gene TRBJ2-7; TRBD1 is a possible D gene (5 bases). V lost 0 bases to trimming and J lost 2 bases, with 14 bases between them. This CDR3 has 15 residues. Germline CDR1 and CDR2: SQVTM and ANQGSEA. The CDR3 here is CSVEDLQGETYEQYF. As DNA, the CDR3 is TGCAGCGTTGAAGATCTCCAGGGCGAAACCTACGAGCAGTACTTC.

CDR3 region: CSVEDRSNYGYTF. CDR3 nucleotides: TGCAGCGTTGAAGATCGAAGTAACTATGGCTACACCTTC. V usage is TRBV29-1 and J usage is TRBJ1-2; D ambiguous. The CDR3 covers 13 residues. Trimming left V 0 bases short and J 1 base short, with 6 bases between. Germline V CDR1 and CDR2: SQVTM, ANQGSEA.

This clonotype has more than one count but fewer than ten. The rearrangement links TRBV25-1 to TRBJ2-3; TRBD1 matches at 9 bases. This CDR3 is built from 16 residues. Unmatched junction bases numbered 7, after V lost 6 bases and J lost 0 bases. The germline CDR1 and CDR2 sequences are MGHDK and SYGVNS. CDR3: CASRTQGASSTDTQYF. The CDR3 nucleotides are TGTGCCAGCAGAACACAGGGGGCTTCTAGCACAGATACGCAGTATTTT.

The chain uses TRBV3-1 and TRBJ2-5; D is perhaps TRBD2 (5 bases). Trimming cost V 0 bases and J 7 bases, with 12 bases left between them. There are 14 residues in the CDR3. Per the germline V gene, CDR1 is LGHDT and CDR2 is YNNKEL (reference sequence). The CDR3 reads CASSQDLVAGTQYF. In nucleotides, the CDR3 is TGTGCCAGCAGCCAAGATCTAGTTGCGGGGACCCAGTACTTC.

The V and J genes are TRBV5-5 and TRBJ2-5; 7 bases match TRBD1. The CDR3 loop spans 16 amino acids. V lost 4 bases to trimming and J lost 0 bases; unmatched junction nucleotides: 9. Germline V gene data show CDR1 as SGHKS and CDR2 as YYEKEE (reference sequence). Written as DNA, the CDR3 is TGTGCCAGCAGCAAAATCGACAGGGTGTACCAAGAGACCCAGTACTTC. The encoded protein is CASSKIDRVYQETQYF.

The chain has TRBV3-1 and TRBJ2-7, with 7 bases lining up with TRBD2. V was pared by 4 bases and J by 3 bases, with 18 bases of the junction left unmatched. This CDR3 has 18 amino acids. Germline CDR1 reads LGHDT; CDR2 reads YNNKEL (reference sequence). CDR3 nucleotide sequence: TGTGCCAGCAGCCTCATCCAACGGGGGGTGGAGGGGCTCTACGAGCAGTACTTC. It is translated as CASSLIQRGVEGLYEQYF.

This chain connects TRBV4-2 to TRBJ2-1, with a tentative D call TRBD1 (6 bases). The germline gives CDR1 LGHNA, CDR2 YNFKEQ. This CDR3 has 13 amino acids. Trimming took 4 bases from V and 9 from J, leaving 13 bases between them. CDR3 protein: CASSPVGAPEQFF. In DNA, the CDR3 is TGTGCCAGCAGCCCGGTGGGGGCGCCTGAGCAGTTCTTC.

This clonotype showed up many times. The chain joins TRBV15 to TRBJ2-3, with 9 bases identical to TRBD2. CDR1 and CDR2 from the germline V gene are LNHNV and YYDKDF (reference sequence). The junction had 11 bases not matched to a gene; V was cut back by 3 bases and J by 4 bases. The CDR3 spans 17 residues. In DNA form, the CDR3 reads TGTGCCACCAGCAGGAAGATAGCGGGAGTGGGTGCAGATACGCAGTATTTT. It encodes CATSRKIAGVGADTQYF.

This chain uses TRBV7-9 with TRBJ2-1; D unresolved. CDR1 and CDR2 (germline): SEHNR, FQNEAQ (reference sequence). With 1 base removed from V and 4 bases from J, the gap between germline ends came to 11 bases. The CDR3 has 15 residues. The CDR3 loop reads CASSLEPGLYNEQFF. CDR3 in DNA: TGTGCCAGCAGCTTAGAACCCGGGCTTTACAATGAGCAGTTCTTC.

This clonotype showed up just once. This sequence joins TRBV3-1 and TRBJ2-3; D is possibly TRBD2 (6 bases). The V end lost 4 bases, the J end lost 1 base, and 12 bases lay between the germline ends. Looked up from germline, CDR1 is LGHDT and CDR2 is YNNKEL (reference sequence). CDR3 length: 15 amino acids. The CDR3 region has the DNA TGTGCCAGCAGCCTTCACGGGGAGGGCACAGATACGCAGTATTTT. Translating it yields CASSLHGEGTDTQYF.